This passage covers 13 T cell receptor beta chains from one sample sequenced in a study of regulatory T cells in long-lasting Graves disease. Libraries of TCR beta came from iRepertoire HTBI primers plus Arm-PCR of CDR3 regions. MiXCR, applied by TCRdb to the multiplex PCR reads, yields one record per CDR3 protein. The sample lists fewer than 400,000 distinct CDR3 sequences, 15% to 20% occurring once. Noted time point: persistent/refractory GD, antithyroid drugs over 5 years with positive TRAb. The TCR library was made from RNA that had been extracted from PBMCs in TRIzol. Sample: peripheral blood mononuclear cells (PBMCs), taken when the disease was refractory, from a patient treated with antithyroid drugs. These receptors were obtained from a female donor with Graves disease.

CDR3 region: CASAQIRAQTGNTIYF. The CDR3 region has the DNA TGTGCCAGTGCCCAAATCCGGGCGCAGACTGGAAACACCATATATTTT. This chain links TRBV19 with TRBJ1-3; unclear D gene. The V end was cut by 8 bases, the J end by 2 bases, with 19 bases between. Germline V gene data show CDR1 as LNHDA and CDR2 as SQIVND (reference sequence). This CDR3 has 16 amino acids.

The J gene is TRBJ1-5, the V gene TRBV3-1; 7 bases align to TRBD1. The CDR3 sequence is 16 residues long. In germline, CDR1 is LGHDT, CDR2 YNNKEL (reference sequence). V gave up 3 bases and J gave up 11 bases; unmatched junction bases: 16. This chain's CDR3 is CASSHQLDRDRGAQHF. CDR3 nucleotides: TGTGCCAGCAGCCACCAGCTCGACAGGGATCGAGGGGCCCAGCATTTT.

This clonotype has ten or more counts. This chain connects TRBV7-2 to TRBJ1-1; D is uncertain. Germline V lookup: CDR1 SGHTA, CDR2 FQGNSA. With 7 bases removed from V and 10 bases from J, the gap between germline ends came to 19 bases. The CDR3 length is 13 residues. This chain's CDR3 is CASNSGPAVGAFF. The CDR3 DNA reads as TGTGCCAGCAACAGCGGACCTGCGGTGGGAGCTTTCTTT.

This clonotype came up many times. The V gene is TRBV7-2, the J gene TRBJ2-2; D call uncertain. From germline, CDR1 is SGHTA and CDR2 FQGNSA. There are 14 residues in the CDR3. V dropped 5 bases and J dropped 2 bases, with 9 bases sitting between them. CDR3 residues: CASSLSGNTGELFF. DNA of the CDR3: TGTGCCAGCAGCCTATCTGGCAACACCGGGGAGCTGTTTTTT.

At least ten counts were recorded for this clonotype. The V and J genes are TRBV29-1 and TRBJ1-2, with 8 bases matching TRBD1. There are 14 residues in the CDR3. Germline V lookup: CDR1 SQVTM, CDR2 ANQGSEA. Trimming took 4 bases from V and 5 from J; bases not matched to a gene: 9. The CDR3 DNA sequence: TGCAGCGTTGGGGGCCAGGGGGCAGGTTATGGCTACACCTTC. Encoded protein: CSVGGQGAGYGYTF.

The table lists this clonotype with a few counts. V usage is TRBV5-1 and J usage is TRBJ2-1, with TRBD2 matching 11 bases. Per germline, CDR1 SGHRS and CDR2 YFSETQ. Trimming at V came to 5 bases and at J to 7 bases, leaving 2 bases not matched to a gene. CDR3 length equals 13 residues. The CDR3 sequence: CASRLAGVNEQFF. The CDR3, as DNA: TGCGCCAGCAGACTAGCGGGAGTGAATGAGCAGTTCTTC.

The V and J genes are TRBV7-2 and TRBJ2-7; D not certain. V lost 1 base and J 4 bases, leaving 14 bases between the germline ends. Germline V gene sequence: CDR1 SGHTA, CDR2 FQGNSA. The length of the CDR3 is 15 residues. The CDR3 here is CASSLETRSWYEQYF. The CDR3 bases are TGTGCCAGCAGCTTAGAGACTCGTAGCTGGTACGAGCAGTACTTC.

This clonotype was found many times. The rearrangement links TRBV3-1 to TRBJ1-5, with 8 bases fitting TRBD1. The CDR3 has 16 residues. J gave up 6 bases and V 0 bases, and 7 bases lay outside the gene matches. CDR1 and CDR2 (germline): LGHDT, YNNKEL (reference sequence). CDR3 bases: TGTGCCAGCAGCCAAGAAGGCGGACAGGGAGGTCAGCCCCAGCATTTT. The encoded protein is CASSQEGGQGGQPQHF.

Written as DNA, the CDR3 is TGTGCCAGCAGCCACGGGTCGGTTGCGGTCACAGATACGCAGTATTTT. Its protein is CASSHGSVAVTDTQYF. The V and J genes are TRBV7-2 and TRBJ2-3; D gene uncertain. The CDR3 is made up of 16 amino acids. V lost 5 bases to trimming and J lost 2 bases, with 17 bases between them. Per germline, CDR1 SGHTA and CDR2 FQGNSA.

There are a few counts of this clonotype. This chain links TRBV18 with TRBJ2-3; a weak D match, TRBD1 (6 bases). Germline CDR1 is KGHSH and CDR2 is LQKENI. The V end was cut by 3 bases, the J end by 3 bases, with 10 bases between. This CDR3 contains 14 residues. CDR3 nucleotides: TGTGCCAGCTCACCTACCCAGGGGACAGATACGCAGTATTTT. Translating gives CASSPTQGTDTQYF.

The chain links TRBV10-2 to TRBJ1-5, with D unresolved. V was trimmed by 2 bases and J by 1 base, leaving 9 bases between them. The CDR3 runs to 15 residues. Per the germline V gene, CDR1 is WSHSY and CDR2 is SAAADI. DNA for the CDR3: TGCGCCAGCAGTGAGATGGGGTCGAGCAATCAGCCCCAGCATTTT. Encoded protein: CASSEMGSSNQPQHF.

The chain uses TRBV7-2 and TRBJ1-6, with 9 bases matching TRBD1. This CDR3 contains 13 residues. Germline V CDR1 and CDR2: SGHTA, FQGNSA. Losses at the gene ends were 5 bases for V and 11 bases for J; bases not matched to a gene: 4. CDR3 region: CASSRDRDPPLHF. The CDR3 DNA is TGTGCCAGCAGCCGGGACAGGGATCCACCCCTCCACTTT. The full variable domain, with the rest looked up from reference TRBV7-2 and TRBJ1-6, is GAGVSQSPSNKVTEKGKDVELRCDPISGHTALYWYRQSLGQGLEFLIYFQGNSAPDKSGLPSDRFSAERTGGSVSTLTIQRTQQEDSAVYLCASSRDRDPPLHFGNGTRLTVT.

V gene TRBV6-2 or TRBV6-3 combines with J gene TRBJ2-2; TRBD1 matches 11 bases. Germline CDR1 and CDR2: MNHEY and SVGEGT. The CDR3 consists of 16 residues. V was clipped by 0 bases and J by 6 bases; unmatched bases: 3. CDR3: CASSYSRTGGSGELFF. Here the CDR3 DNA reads TGTGCCAGCAGTTACTCGAGGACAGGGGGCTCCGGGGAGCTGTTTTTT.